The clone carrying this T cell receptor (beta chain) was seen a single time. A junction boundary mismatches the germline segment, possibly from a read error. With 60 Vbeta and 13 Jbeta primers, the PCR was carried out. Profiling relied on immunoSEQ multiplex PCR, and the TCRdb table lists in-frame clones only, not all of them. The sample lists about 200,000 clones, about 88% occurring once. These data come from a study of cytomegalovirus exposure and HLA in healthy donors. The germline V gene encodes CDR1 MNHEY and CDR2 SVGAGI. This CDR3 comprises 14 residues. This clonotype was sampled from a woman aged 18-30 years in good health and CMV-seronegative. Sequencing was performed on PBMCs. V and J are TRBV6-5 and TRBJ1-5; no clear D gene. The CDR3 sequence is CASRPEYSDQPQHF. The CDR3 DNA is TGTGCCAGCAGACCTGAATATAGCGATCAGCCCCAGCATTTT.